This entry lists 27 T cell receptor beta chains sequenced from one sample in a study of human T cells and chemical hapten exposure. Time point described: patch test 3, about 24 weeks after DPC sensitization. Treatment: therapeutic diphenylcyclopropenone sensitization with weekly scalp DPC. Each CDR3 protein gets one entry after TCRdb re-called the RACE reads with MiXCR. The profile shows 60,000 to 65,000 distinct CDR3 sequences, 9.5% to 11% of them singletons. Sequencing used whole blood, obtained in connection with sensitization to the hapten diphenylcyclopropenone (DPC). The receptors were sampled from a woman in her twenties or thirties with alopecia areata. Some clones in this sample may be carry-over from other donors' samples.

This clonotype occurred many times. CDR3 residues: CSGRGGTDTQYF. The CDR3 coding sequence is TGCAGTGGACGGGGCGGGACAGATACGCAGTATTTT. This chain joins TRBV20-1 and TRBJ2-3, with D possibly being TRBD1 or TRBD2 (5 bases each). CDR1 is DFQATT and CDR2 is SNEGSKA in the germline V gene (reference sequence). V lost 7 bases and J 3 bases, leaving 11 bases between the germline ends. The CDR3 has 12 residues.

This clonotype was detected many times. The V and J genes are TRBV19 and TRBJ1-1; D uncertain. The CDR3 extends over 11 amino acids. Trimming took 0 bases from V and 4 from J, leaving 0 bases between them. Germline V gene lookup returns CDR1 LNHDA and CDR2 SQIVND (reference sequence). In DNA, the CDR3 is TGTGCCAGTAGTATAGACACTGAAGCTTTCTTT. Residues: CASSIDTEAFF.

Ten or more counts support this clonotype. This chain joins TRBV28 and TRBJ1-4; a possible D gene is TRBD1 (5 bases). This CDR3 contains 14 residues. The germline V gene encodes CDR1 MDHEN and CDR2 SYDVKM. The V end was cut by 10 bases, the J end by 4 bases, with 16 bases between. CDR3 DNA sequence: TGTGCCACGGTTCCGGGGCGCCTTAATGAAAAACTGTTTTTT. Protein product: CATVPGRLNEKLFF.

This clonotype has ten or more counts. The J gene is TRBJ1-6, the V gene TRBV5-1; 7 bases are a match to TRBD1. Germline loops: CDR1 SGHRS, CDR2 YFSETQ. Trimming cost V 5 bases and J 6 bases; bases outside gene matches: 8. The length of the CDR3 is 15 residues. CDR3 sequence (DNA): TGCGCCAGCAGTACCACGGGACAGTCTAATTCACCCCTCCACTTT. Protein sequence: CASSTTGQSNSPLHF.

This chain uses TRBV6-2 or TRBV6-3 with TRBJ1-5; D call uncertain. The CDR3 runs to 13 residues. Trimming took off 4 bases at V and 2 bases at J, with 6 bases between the two ends. Germline CDR1 and CDR2: MNHEY and SVGEGT. In DNA, the CDR3 is TGTGCCAGCAGTTTCCCGGGCAATCAGCCCCAGCATTTT. Translating it yields CASSFPGNQPQHF.

V is TRBV25-1 and J is TRBJ1-2; no reliable D call. CDR3 size: 13 residues. CDR1 and CDR2 (germline): MGHDK, SYGVNS. Trimming left V 2 bases short and J 5 bases short, with 9 bases between. The CDR3 DNA follows: TGTGCCAGCAGTGAAGGAGGAGATTATGGCTACACCTTC. This sequence encodes CASSEGGDYGYTF.

The chain couples TRBV20-1 to TRBJ2-5; D is ambiguous. The length of the CDR3 is 12 residues. Germline values: CDR1 DFQATT, CDR2 SNEGSKA (reference sequence). Trimming took off 5 bases at V and 7 bases at J, with 14 bases between the two ends. This chain's CDR3 is CSARAGYGTQYF. The CDR3 coding sequence is TGCAGTGCTCGGGCCGGTTATGGGACCCAGTACTTC.

The chain joins TRBV5-1 to TRBJ2-3; D perhaps matches TRBD1 (5 bases). The germline V and J ends were trimmed by 5 bases and 0 bases, with 10 bases remaining between them. Germline CDR1 reads SGHRS; CDR2 reads YFSETQ. CDR3 length equals 14 residues. Here the CDR3 DNA reads TGCGCCAGCAGGGAAGGGGCTAGCACAGATACGCAGTATTTT. It translates to CASREGASTDTQYF.

This clonotype has just a few counts. J is TRBJ1-6 and V is TRBV7-9; D possibly corresponds to TRBD1 (5 bases). V lost 2 bases and J lost 7, with 15 bases in between. Germline V gene sequence: CDR1 SEHNR, CDR2 FQNEAQ (reference sequence). This CDR3 is 16 amino acids long. The chain's CDR3 is CASSLRQPQGNSPLHF. The CDR3 DNA reads TGTGCCAGCAGCTTAAGACAGCCCCAGGGAAATTCACCCCTCCACTTT.

The table lists this clonotype with a few counts. This chain links TRBV6-5 with TRBJ2-3, with TRBD2 as a possible D gene (6 bases). Germline V CDR1 and CDR2: MNHEY, SVGAGI. The V and J ends lost 0 bases and 3 bases respectively, with 13 bases between them. This CDR3 region has 16 residues. The CDR3 DNA sequence: TGTGCCAGCAGTTACTCAGGCGGGGAAACAACAGATACGCAGTATTTT. This encodes CASSYSGGETTDTQYF.

This clonotype occurred a few times. This chain connects TRBV4-1 to TRBJ2-6; D perhaps matches TRBD1 (8 bases). The germline V gene encodes CDR1 MGHRA and CDR2 YSYEKL. This CDR3 has 20 residues. V gave up 4 bases and J gave up 0 bases, with 22 bases separating them. The CDR3 DNA reads as TGCGCCAGCAGCCCCCTGGGGGGGACAGGTGCTTTCTCTGGGGCCAACGTCCTGACTTTC. Translated, it gives CASSPLGGTGAFSGANVLTF.

The rearrangement links TRBV28 to TRBJ2-5; possible D gene TRBD2, 5 bases. The CDR3 totals 14 residues. Germline CDR1 MDHEN, CDR2 SYDVKM. The V gene lost 6 bases and the J gene lost 0 bases, with 11 bases spanning the gap. CDR3 nucleotides: TGTGCCAGCAGCGTAACTAGATACCAAGAGACCCAGTACTTC. Residues: CASSVTRYQETQYF.

This clonotype was counted only a few times. The chain couples TRBV4-3 to TRBJ1-6; D is undetermined. CDR3 size: 17 residues. Germline lookup yields CDR1 LGHNA and CDR2 YSLEER. V lost 4 bases and J 2 bases, leaving 15 bases between the germline ends. The CDR3 DNA reads as TGCGCCAGCAGCCCAACTACAGAACCCCCCTATAATTCACCCCTCCACTTT. Translated: CASSPTTEPPYNSPLHF.

The genes are TRBV29-1 and TRBJ2-3; perhaps TRBD1 as D (6 bases). Per germline, CDR1 SQVTM and CDR2 ANQGSEA. V lost 0 bases to trimming and J lost 4 bases, with 11 bases between them. The CDR3 has 14 residues. CDR3 sequence (DNA): TGCAGCGTTGAAGAGGGCAGGGGCGCAGATACGCAGTATTTT. It is translated as CSVEEGRGADTQYF.

The gene calls are TRBV6-2 or TRBV6-3 and TRBJ2-7; TRBD1 matches at 9 bases. The CDR3 length is 17 residues. V lost 2 bases and J lost 2; bases outside the gene matches: 10. CDR1 is MNHEY and CDR2 is SVGEGT in the germline V gene. In DNA form, the CDR3 reads TGTGCCAGCAGTTACCGTTCCGGGACAGGGTCTCCCTACGAGCAGTACTTC. Protein: CASSYRSGTGSPYEQYF.

The chain carries TRBV5-5 and TRBJ1-6; a possible D gene is TRBD1 (5 bases). The V end was cut by 3 bases, the J end by 3 bases, with 10 bases between. Germline V gene lookup returns CDR1 SGHKS and CDR2 YYEKEE (reference sequence). This CDR3 region has 15 residues. The CDR3 bases are TGTGCCAGCAGCTCCGGGACCCTCTATAATTCACCCCTCCACTTT. This sequence encodes CASSSGTLYNSPLHF.

This chain uses TRBV6-2 or TRBV6-3 with TRBJ2-2; 9 bases line up with TRBD1. Germline CDR1 is MNHEY and CDR2 is SVGEGT. V dropped 7 bases and J dropped 6; count of bases not matched to a gene: 12. The CDR3 has 16 residues. For the CDR3, the DNA is TGTGCCAGCACCAACGCGGGACAGGGAGAGTCCGGGGAGCTGTTTTTT. Residues: CASTNAGQGESGELFF.

This clonotype was recorded at least ten times. This chain links TRBV7-9 with TRBJ1-3, with a possible D match to TRBD1 (5 bases). CDR1 is SEHNR and CDR2 is FQNEAQ in the germline V gene (reference sequence). The CDR3 extends over 16 amino acids. V lost 1 base and J lost 3, with 13 bases in between. CDR3 sequence reads: CASSLDGTGGGNTIYF. The CDR3 nucleotides read TGTGCCAGCAGCTTAGACGGCACAGGAGGTGGAAACACCATATATTTT.

The V call is TRBV5-1, the J call TRBJ2-1; 10 positions agree with TRBD2. Germline trimming cut 0 bases from V and 7 bases from J; bases unmatched to any gene: 7. CDR3 length equals 16 residues. CDR1 SGHRS and CDR2 YFSETQ come from the germline V gene. CDR3 loop: CASSLAPSGSGNEQFF. CDR3 DNA sequence: TGCGCCAGCAGCTTGGCCCCTAGCGGGAGCGGTAATGAGCAGTTCTTC.

The chain joins TRBV28 to TRBJ2-7; perhaps TRBD2 as D (6 bases). Per germline, CDR1 MDHEN and CDR2 SYDVKM. Trimming took 8 bases from V and 0 from J, leaving 17 bases between them. The CDR3 has 15 amino acids. CDR3 sequence reads: CASQAPRGLSYEQYF. CDR3 DNA sequence: TGTGCCAGCCAGGCCCCAAGGGGACTCTCCTACGAGCAGTACTTC.

This clonotype was recorded a few times. The chain couples TRBV28 to TRBJ1-1; a possible D gene is TRBD1 (6 bases). Germline CDR1 and CDR2: MDHEN and SYDVKM. Trimming cost V 5 bases and J 1 base, with 11 bases left between them. The CDR3 sequence is 14 residues long. In DNA form, the CDR3 reads TGTGCCAGCAGTCAACCGGGACAGAACACTGAAGCTTTCTTT. This sequence encodes CASSQPGQNTEAFF.

Many counts were recorded for this clonotype. The chain couples TRBV21-1 to TRBJ2-4; the table calls TRBD1, which could not be checked here. TRBV21-1 is a recognized pseudogene. This CDR3 has 15 residues. The CDR3 reads CASLGTVKAKNIQYF. DNA for the CDR3: TGTGCCAGCCTAGGGACAGTAAAAGCCAAAAACATTCAGTACTTC.

CDR3 nucleotide sequence: TGTGCCAGCACTGGGGCAGGATCCTACGAGCAGTACTTC. Its translation: CASTGAGSYEQYF. The gene calls are TRBV18 and TRBJ2-7; D is perhaps TRBD1 (5 bases). V lost 8 bases and J lost 1, with 12 bases in between. This CDR3 is built from 13 residues. The V gene's germline CDR1 is KGHSH and CDR2 LQKENI.

The gene calls are TRBV21-1 and TRBJ1-2. TRBV21-1 is a recognized pseudogene. This CDR3 has 16 residues. CDR3 sequence reads: CASSSRMVYTNYGYTF. CDR3 coding DNA: TGTGCCAGCAGCAGCCGGATGGTTTATACTAACTATGGCTACACCTTC.

V and J are TRBV10-3 and TRBJ1-3, with 9 bases aligning to TRBD1. Trimming took 5 bases from V and 2 from J; bases not matched to a gene: 4. The CDR3 has 15 amino acids. In germline, CDR1 is ENHRY, CDR2 SYGVKD. This CDR3 reads CAISQQGAAGNTIYF. As DNA, the CDR3 is TGTGCCATCAGTCAACAGGGGGCCGCTGGAAACACCATATATTTT.

This clonotype was observed many times. V and J are TRBV28 and TRBJ2-7, with unresolved D. CDR1 MDHEN and CDR2 SYDVKM come from the germline V gene. V was trimmed by 6 bases and J by 2 bases, leaving 8 bases between them. The CDR3 covers 12 residues. The CDR3 sequence is CASRDRTYEQYF. The CDR3 DNA is TGTGCCAGCAGGGACCGGACCTACGAGCAGTACTTC.

This clonotype has at least ten counts. The chain combines TRBV7-9 with TRBJ2-4; 11 positions match TRBD2. In germline, CDR1 is SEHNR, CDR2 FQNEAQ (reference sequence). The CDR3 is 16 residues long. J gave up 0 bases and V 5 bases, and 3 bases lay outside the gene matches. The CDR3 protein is CASSPGLAVAKNIQYF. In nucleotides, the CDR3 is TGTGCCAGCAGCCCGGGACTAGCGGTAGCCAAAAACATTCAGTACTTC.